A single sample is the source of the 11 T cell receptor beta chains below, sequenced in a study of tumor-infiltrating lymphocytes in localized non-small cell lung cancer. The repertoire was sequenced with immunoSEQ multiplex PCR; TCRdb's copy has only in-frame clones and lacks some. The sample consists of approximately 8,000 clones, approximately 80% of them appearing once. Specimen: lung tumor tissue. The receptors shown here come from a human donor with non-small cell lung cancer.

The chain links TRBV29-1 to TRBJ2-1; D tentatively fits TRBD1 or TRBD2 (5 bases each). The germline V and J ends were trimmed by 7 bases and 5 bases, with 15 bases remaining between them. Germline V lookup: CDR1 SQVTM, CDR2 ANQGSEA. CDR3 length: 13 residues. The CDR3 spells CSASGTVNNEQFF. In DNA, the CDR3 is TGCAGCGCCTCCGGGACCGTCAACAATGAGCAGTTCTTC.

The rearrangement uses TRBV7-2 and TRBJ1-1; D ambiguous. Trimming stripped 5 bases from V and 1 base from J, with 11 bases between. Germline CDR1 and CDR2: SGHTA and FQGNSA. This CDR3 comprises 14 residues. The CDR3 DNA sequence: TGTGCCAGCAGCGTCCTTAACAAGAACACTGAAGCTTTCTTT. Residues: CASSVLNKNTEAFF. Complete variable domain (other parts from reference TRBV7-2 and TRBJ1-1): GAGVSQSPSNKVTEKGKDVELRCDPISGHTALYWYRQSLGQGLEFLIYFQGNSAPDKSGLPSDRFSAERTGGSVSTLTIQRTQQEDSAVYLCASSVLNKNTEAFFGQGTRLTVV.

This clone was recorded a few times. The rearrangement uses TRBV4-3 and TRBJ2-1; the match to TRBD2 covers 8 bases. V was pared by 3 bases and J by 5 bases, with 3 bases of the junction left unmatched. The length of the CDR3 is 14 residues. The germline V gene has CDR1 LGHNA and CDR2 YSLEER. The CDR3 spells CASSQGLGNNEQFF. The CDR3 DNA reads as TGCGCCAGCAGCCAGGGACTAGGAAACAATGAGCAGTTCTTC.

This clone came up a few times. The V gene is TRBV30, the J gene TRBJ2-3, with D perhaps TRBD2 (5 bases). V was clipped by 0 bases and J by 8 bases, with 21 bases between them. The CDR3 has 16 residues. Per the germline V gene, CDR1 is GTSNPN and CDR2 is SVGIG (reference sequence). In DNA, the CDR3 is TGTGCCTGGAGTGTTTTCTCGATAGGACTTAAGGGTACGCAGTATTTT. Translating it yields CAWSVFSIGLKGTQYF.

The rearrangement links TRBV14 to TRBJ2-5; a possible D gene is TRBD1 (6 bases). Trimming shortened V by 4 bases and J by 4 bases, and 19 bases separated the two germline ends. CDR3 length equals 16 residues. The germline V gene has CDR1 SGHDN and CDR2 FVKESK. CDR3 loop: CASSPLGGRGRETQYF. The CDR3 DNA is TGTGCCAGCAGCCCTTTAGGGGGTCGTGGGAGAGAGACCCAGTACTTC.

V and J are TRBV19 and TRBJ1-2; 9 positions match TRBD1. Germline V gene sequence: CDR1 LNHDA, CDR2 SQIVND (reference sequence). This CDR3 contains 15 residues. Unmatched junction bases numbered 12, after V lost 5 bases and J lost 8 bases. As DNA, the CDR3 is TGTGCCAGTAGTCCAACAGGGGGCGGAATCTCCGGCTACACCTTC. Translation: CASSPTGGGISGYTF.

To note about this clone: One junction end does not reproduce the germline sequence, and a read error may be involved. The rearrangement uses TRBV10-3 and TRBJ1-5, with unresolved D. Germline CDR1 ENHRY, CDR2 SYGVKD. The CDR3 spans 14 residues. In DNA, the CDR3 is TGTGCCATCAGCGAGTGGGGAACCCATCAGCCCCAGCATTTT. It codes for CAISEWGTHQPQHF.

This clone appeared once. V and J are TRBV7-2 and TRBJ2-7; TRBD2 agrees at 8 bases. The trim removed 2 bases at V and 5 bases at J, leaving 14 bases unmatched. The CDR3 covers 17 residues. Germline values: CDR1 SGHTA, CDR2 FQGNSA. The CDR3 DNA sequence: TGTGCCAGCAGCTTATTCATGTCCGCGGGAGGTGGCAACGAGCAGTACTTC. Amino acid sequence: CASSLFMSAGGGNEQYF.

The rearrangement joins TRBV6-5 to TRBJ2-2, with 7 bases that match TRBD1. From germline, CDR1 is MNHEY and CDR2 SVGAGI. CDR3 length equals 15 residues. V lost 6 bases and J lost 4; bases outside the gene matches: 8. CDR3 residues: CASRRTGASTGELFF. CDR3 nucleotide sequence: TGTGCCAGCAGACGGACAGGTGCTTCCACCGGGGAGCTGTTTTTT.

The rearrangement links TRBV5-1 to TRBJ2-2; TRBD1 aligns across 7 bases. With V trimmed by 2 bases and J by 5 bases, 3 bases remained unmatched. The length of the CDR3 is 14 residues. CDR1 and CDR2 from the germline V gene are SGHRS and YFSETQ. Here the CDR3 reads CASSFTGETGELFF. The CDR3 DNA reads TGCGCCAGCAGCTTTACAGGGGAAACCGGGGAGCTGTTTTTT.

This chain joins TRBV5-1 and TRBJ2-5; D not resolved. Trimming cost V 0 bases and J 2 bases, with 8 bases left between them. The CDR3 sequence is 14 residues long. CDR1 is SGHRS and CDR2 is YFSETQ in the germline V gene. DNA for the CDR3: TGCGCCAGCAGCTTGGTGGCGGTTCAAGAGACCCAGTACTTC. Residues: CASSLVAVQETQYF.